The 8 T cell receptor beta chains presented below share a single source sample, sequenced in a study of T cell repertoires in cytomegalovirus infection. TCRdb reprocessed the reads with MiXCR, giving one entry per CDR3 protein. The sample has about 110,000 distinct CDR3 sequences, over 40% seen once. Their recognized antigens are unknown. This material consisted of CD8+ T cells from cultured PBMCs, taken from culture after CMV antigen stimulation. Source of these receptors: a human donor in good health (CMV status not recorded). Some clones in this sample may be carry-over from other donors' samples.

In this sample, this clonotype turned up many times. The V call is TRBV7-2, the J call TRBJ1-3, with TRBD1 as a possible D gene (6 bases). V was clipped by 5 bases and J by 3 bases, with 14 bases between them. In germline, CDR1 is SGHTA, CDR2 FQGNSA. The CDR3 sequence is 15 residues long. CDR3 in amino acids: CASSAYAGDGNTIYF. CDR3 DNA sequence: TGTGCCAGCAGCGCGTACGCAGGGGATGGAAACACCATATATTTT.

The gene calls are TRBV12-3 or TRBV12-4 and TRBJ2-3, with D unclear. V shed 6 bases and J shed 2 bases, with 6 bases lying between them. This CDR3 contains 12 residues. CDR3 protein: CASSLHTDTQYF. CDR3 nucleotides: TGTGCCAGCAGCCTTCACACAGATACGCAGTATTTT.

V is TRBV7-6 and J is TRBJ2-7; 7 bases are shared with TRBD1. The trim removed 2 bases at V and 5 bases at J, leaving 9 bases unmatched. The CDR3 length is 15 residues. Germline values: CDR1 SGHVS, CDR2 FNYEAQ. The CDR3 region is CASSLSETGNNEQYF. The CDR3 bases are TGTGCCAGCAGCTTATCCGAGACAGGGAACAACGAGCAGTACTTC.

The chain carries TRBV7-6 and TRBJ1-1; tentative D call: TRBD1 (6 bases). Germline lookup yields CDR1 SGHVS and CDR2 FNYEAQ. CDR3 size: 17 residues. Deletions cut 4 bases from V and 1 base from J, with 19 bases between. Here the CDR3 reads CASSSNSRGQRNTEAFF. Written as DNA, the CDR3 is TGTGCCAGCAGCTCGAACTCGCGGGGGCAACGGAACACTGAAGCTTTCTTT.

This clonotype was counted between two and nine times. The V and J genes are TRBV20-1 and TRBJ1-2, with TRBD1 matching over 12 bases. This CDR3 is 17 amino acids long. Trimming cost V 7 bases and J 4 bases; bases outside gene matches: 16. Germline-derived CDR1 and CDR2 are DFQATT and SNEGSKA (reference sequence). The CDR3 nucleotides are TGCAGTGTCGTTCCGGGACAGGGGGCAAGGGGGACCTATGGCTACACCTTC. Translated: CSVVPGQGARGTYGYTF.

This clonotype has a handful of counts. CDR3 in amino acids: CASSSPQGDLFGYTF. CDR3 bases: TGTGCCAGCAGCTCCCCACAGGGGGACCTTTTCGGCTACACCTTC. The chain carries TRBV7-9 and TRBJ1-2; 8 bases map to TRBD1. Germline V gene sequence: CDR1 SEHNR, CDR2 FQNEAQ (reference sequence). Unmatched junction bases numbered 12, after V lost 4 bases and J lost 8 bases. The CDR3 covers 15 residues.

Written as DNA, the CDR3 is TGTGCCAGCGCCCTCGCGGGTTCTGAGTCCAATGAGCAGTTCTTC. Translating it yields CASALAGSESNEQFF. The chain uses TRBV11-2 and TRBJ2-1, with a weak D call TRBD2 (5 bases). V was pared by 8 bases and J by 6 bases, with 20 bases between. Germline CDR1 and CDR2: SGHAT and FQNNGV. The CDR3 extends over 15 amino acids.

The chain joins TRBV12-3 or TRBV12-4 to TRBJ2-1; the D is unclear. The CDR3 has 16 residues. Trimming took 0 bases from V and 5 from J, leaving 14 bases between them. Here the CDR3 DNA reads TGTGCCAGCAGTTTAGCGCTAAGAGCCCAAGACAATGAGCAGTTCTTC. Protein sequence: CASSLALRAQDNEQFF.